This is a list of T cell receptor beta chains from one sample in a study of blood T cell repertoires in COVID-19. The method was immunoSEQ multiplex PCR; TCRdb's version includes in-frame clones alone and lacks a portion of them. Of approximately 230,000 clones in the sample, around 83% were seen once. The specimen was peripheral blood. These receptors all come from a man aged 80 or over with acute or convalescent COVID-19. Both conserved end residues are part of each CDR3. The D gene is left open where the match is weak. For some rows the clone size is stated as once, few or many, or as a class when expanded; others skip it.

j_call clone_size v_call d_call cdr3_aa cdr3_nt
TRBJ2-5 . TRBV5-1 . CASSQGHGETQYF TGCGCCAGCAGCCAGGGACATGGTGAGACCCAGTACTTC
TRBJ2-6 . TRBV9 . CASSVELITLPPSGANVLTF TGTGCCAGCAGCGTAGAGTTGATCACCCTACCTCCCTCTGGGGCCAACGTCCTGACTTTC
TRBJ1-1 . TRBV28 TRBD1 CASGGTGKLVATEAFF TGTGCCAGCGGTGGGACAGGGAAGTTGGTGGCCACTGAAGCTTTCTTT
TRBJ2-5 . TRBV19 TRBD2 CASSIGQRGPRETQYF TGTGCCAGTAGTATAGGGCAGCGGGGGCCCCGGGAGACCCAGTACTTC
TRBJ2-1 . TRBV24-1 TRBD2 CATRRTSGDYNEQFF TGTGCCACCCGCCGGACTAGCGGGGACTACAATGAGCAGTTCTTC
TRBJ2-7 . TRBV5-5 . CASSFITGPPYEQYF TGTGCCAGCAGCTTTATTACAGGGCCCCCCTACGAGCAGTACTTC
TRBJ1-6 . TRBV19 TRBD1 CASSIPGQQNSPLHF TGTGCCAGTAGTATACCGGGACAGCAAAATTCACCCCTCCACTTT
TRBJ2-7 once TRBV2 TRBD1 CASSAGQVTHEQYF TGTGCCAGCAGTGCGGGACAGGTAACCCACGAGCAGTACTTC
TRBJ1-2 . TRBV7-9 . CASSLAGAAGYTF TGTGCCAGCAGCTTAGCGGGGGCGGCTGGCTACACCTTC
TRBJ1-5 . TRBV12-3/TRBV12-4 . CASRQGYQPQHF TGTGCCAGCAGACAGGGATATCAGCCCCAGCATTTT
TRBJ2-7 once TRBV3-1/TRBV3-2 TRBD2 CASGSSGGLGKYEQYF TGTGCCAGCGGGTCTAGCGGGGGACTCGGAAAATACGAGCAGTACTTC
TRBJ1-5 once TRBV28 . CASRGGLSPYSNQPQHF TGTGCCAGCCGGGGGGGGCTATCTCCTTATAGCAATCAGCCCCAGCATTTT
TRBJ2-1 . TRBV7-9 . CASSSGGSYNEQFF TGTGCCAGCAGCTCCGGGGGCTCCTACAATGAGCAGTTCTTC
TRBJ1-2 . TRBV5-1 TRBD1 CASSLSLDRGLRNYGYTF TGCGCCAGCAGCTTGAGCCTGGACAGGGGGCTGAGGAACTATGGCTACACCTTC
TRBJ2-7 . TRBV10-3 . CAISGTRGEGYEQYF TGTGCCATCAGTGGGACGAGGGGGGAGGGCTACGAGCAGTACTTC
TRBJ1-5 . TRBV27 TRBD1 CASSLSGTGGGQPQHF TGTGCCAGCAGTTTATCCGGGACAGGGGGCGGTCAGCCCCAGCATTTT
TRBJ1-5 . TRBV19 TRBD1 CASYPYTGTGSNQPQHF TGTGCCAGCTACCCCTACACCGGGACAGGGTCCAATCAGCCCCAGCATTTT
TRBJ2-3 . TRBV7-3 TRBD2 CASSRWSGRTDTQYF TGTGCCAGCAGCCGGTGGTCCGGGAGGACAGATACGCAGTATTTT
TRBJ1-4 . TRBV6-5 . CASSYSNRVNEKLFF TGTGCCAGCAGTTACTCGAACAGGGTTAATGAAAAACTGTTTTTT
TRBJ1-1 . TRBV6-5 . CASRRQLNTEAFF TGTGCCAGCAGGCGACAGTTGAACACTGAAGCTTTCTTT
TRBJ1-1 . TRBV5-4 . CASSRVAPRDTEAFF TGTGCCAGCAGCCGAGTCGCCCCGAGGGACACTGAAGCTTTCTTT
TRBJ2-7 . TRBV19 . CASRSGISYEQYF TGTGCCAGTAGGTCGGGGATTTCCTACGAGCAGTACTTC
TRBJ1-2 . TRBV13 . CASSGQINYGYTF TGTGCCAGCAGCGGCCAAATTAACTATGGCTACACCTTC
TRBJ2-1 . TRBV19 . CATSLEAQPYNEQFF TGTGCCACGTCCCTAGAGGCTCAGCCCTACAATGAGCAGTTCTTC
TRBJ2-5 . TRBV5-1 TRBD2 CASSFGGTSAQETQYF TGCGCCAGCAGCTTTGGCGGGACTAGCGCCCAAGAGACCCAGTACTTC
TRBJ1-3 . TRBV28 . CASSLVGASNTIYF TGTGCCAGCAGTTTGGTGGGAGCCTCTAACACCATATATTTT
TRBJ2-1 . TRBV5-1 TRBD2 CATGLAGSSYNEQFF TGCGCCACCGGACTAGCGGGGAGCTCCTACAATGAGCAGTTCTTC
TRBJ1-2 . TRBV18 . CASSPNPGNYGYTF TGTGCCAGCTCACCCAACCCGGGTAACTATGGCTACACCTTC
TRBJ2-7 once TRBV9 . CASSVDSPYEQYF TGTGCCAGCAGCGTAGACAGCCCCTACGAGCAGTACTTC
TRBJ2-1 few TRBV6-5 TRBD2 CASRGTTKHNEQFF TGTGCCAGTCGAGGGACTACCAAACACAATGAGCAGTTCTTC
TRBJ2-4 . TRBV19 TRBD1 CASSSGPGQKNIQYF TGTGCCAGTAGTAGTGGCCCGGGACAGAAAAACATTCAGTACTTC
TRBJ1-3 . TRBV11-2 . CASSLGSVGNTIYF TGTGCCAGCAGCCTGGGGAGCGTAGGAAACACCATATATTTT
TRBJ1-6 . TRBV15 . CATSRDQNYNSPLHF TGTGCCACCAGCAGAGATCAGAACTATAATTCACCCCTCCACTTT
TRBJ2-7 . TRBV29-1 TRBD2 CSVGRSGGPNEQYF TGCAGCGTTGGTAGAAGCGGGGGCCCCAACGAGCAGTACTTC
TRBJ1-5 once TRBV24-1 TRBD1 CATSESTGGAQPQHF TGTGCCACCAGTGAGTCGACAGGGGGCGCCCAGCCCCAGCATTTT
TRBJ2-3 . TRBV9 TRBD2 CASSVGTGLAADTQYF TGTGCCAGCAGCGTAGGAACCGGACTAGCGGCAGATACGCAGTATTTT
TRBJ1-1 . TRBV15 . CATSRSDSFNTEAFF TGTGCCACCAGCAGATCCGACAGTTTCAACACTGAAGCTTTCTTT
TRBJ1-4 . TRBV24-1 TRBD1 CATSDPGQGGATNEKLFF TGTGCCACCAGTGATCCGGGACAGGGGGGCGCAACTAATGAAAAACTGTTTTTT
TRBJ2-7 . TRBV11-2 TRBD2 CASSLDPGGGYEQYF TGTGCCAGCAGCTTAGATCCGGGAGGGGGCTACGAGCAGTACTTC
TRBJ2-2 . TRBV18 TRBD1 CASSPFGRGYTGELFF TGTGCCAGCTCACCCTTCGGCAGGGGGTACACCGGGGAGCTGTTTTTT
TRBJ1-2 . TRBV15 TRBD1 CATTDRGGIYGYTF TGTGCCACCACCGACAGGGGGGGGATCTATGGCTACACCTTC
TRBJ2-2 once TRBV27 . CASSYGRTGELFF TGTGCCAGCAGTTATGGGCGAACCGGGGAGCTGTTTTTT
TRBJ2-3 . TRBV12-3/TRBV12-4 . CASSLRWRDTQYF TGTGCCAGCAGTCTTAGGTGGCGGGATACGCAGTATTTT
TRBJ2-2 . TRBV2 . CASIRQENTGELFF TGTGCCAGCATTAGACAGGAGAACACCGGGGAGCTGTTTTTT
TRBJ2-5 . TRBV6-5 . CATKKTGKETQYF TGTGCCACCAAGAAAACAGGGAAAGAGACCCAGTACTTC
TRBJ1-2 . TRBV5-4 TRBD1 CASSLDRGTGGYTF TGTGCCAGCAGCTTGGACAGGGGGACGGGAGGCTACACCTTC
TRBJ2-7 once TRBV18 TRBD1 CASSPRQGRTYEQYF TGTGCCAGCTCACCGAGACAGGGAAGGACCTACGAGCAGTACTTC
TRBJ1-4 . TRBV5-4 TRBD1 CASSLFGTDNEKLFF TGTGCCAGCAGCCTCTTCGGGACAGATAATGAAAAACTGTTTTTT
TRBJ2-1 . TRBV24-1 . CATAKRAGYWNEQFF TGTGCCACCGCCAAACGGGCGGGGTATTGGAATGAGCAGTTCTTC
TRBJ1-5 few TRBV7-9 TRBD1 CASSMAAGTGEQPQHF TGTGCCAGCAGCATGGCCGCCGGGACAGGGGAGCAGCCCCAGCATTTT
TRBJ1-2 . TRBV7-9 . CASSTRQDTSYTF TGTGCCAGCAGCACGCGACAGGACACAAGCTACACCTTC
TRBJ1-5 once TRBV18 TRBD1 CASSPPGQGNQPQHF TGTGCCAGCTCACCACCGGGACAGGGCAATCAGCCCCAGCATTTT
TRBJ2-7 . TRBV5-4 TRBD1 CASSLSQGVVYEQYF TGTGCCAGCAGCTTGAGCCAGGGGGTGGTCTACGAGCAGTACTTC
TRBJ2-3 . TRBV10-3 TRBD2 CAISAHSGGGPDTQYF TGTGCCATCAGTGCCCATAGCGGGGGGGGTCCAGATACGCAGTATTTT
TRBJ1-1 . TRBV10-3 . CAISPAGRANTEAFF TGTGCCATCTCCCCCGCGGGGAGGGCGAACACTGAAGCTTTCTTT
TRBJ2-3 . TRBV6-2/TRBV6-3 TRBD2 CASSYGGRATDTQYF TGTGCCAGCAGTTACGGTGGGAGGGCAACAGATACGCAGTATTTT
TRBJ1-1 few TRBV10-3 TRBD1 CATSQGAGIWAFF TGTGCCACCTCCCAGGGGGCCGGGATTTGGGCTTTCTTT